The T cell receptor (beta chain) described here comes from a study of blood T cell repertoires in COVID-19. Study-level background: The United States, Italy and Spain were the sources of the acute and convalescent COVID-19 samples.

Seattle patient enrollment occurred during active infection, with longitudinal follow-up thereafter. Per the original methods: By means of reference gene primer amplification, nucleated cell counts were estimated. Sequenced by immunoSEQ multiplex PCR; TCRdb stores in-frame clones only, minus some. V and J calls and clone size are copied from that table; D and trimming were computed from the DNA. The sample includes over 200,000 clones, over 80% of them seen just once. This receptor was taken from a woman in her twenties or thirties with COVID-19, enrolled during active disease. Source material: peripheral blood.

CDR3 nucleotide sequence: TGTGCCAGCAGCCCGCCTCCCGGACAGGGACCCTACGAGCAGTACTTC. It translates to CASSPPPGQGPYEQYF. The chain joins TRBV7-2 to TRBJ2-7; 8 bases line up with TRBD1. Unmatched junction bases numbered 11, after V lost 5 bases and J lost 2 bases. Germline CDR1 SGHTA, CDR2 FQGNSA. The CDR3 consists of 16 residues.